This T cell receptor beta chain emerged from a study of T cells in Graves' hyperthyroidism and ophthalmopathy. Study findings and constraints: Ophthalmopathy cases were set apart from stable hyperthyroidism by a 13 V-J model.

In the case of this clonotype: Its target is unknown. This may be a read error, as it is one base from a much larger clone.

The V and J ends lost 6 bases and 4 bases respectively, with 18 bases between them. The CDR3 contains 15 residues. What was amplified from RNA transcripts were TCR beta CDR3 regions. The TCR CDR3 first-round RT-PCR relied on the HTBI primer set. Using its own MiXCR run on the multiplex PCR reads, TCRdb lists one record per CDR3 protein. The table shows 350,000 to 400,000 distinct CDR3 sequences, with under 15% occurring only once. A lack of ophthalmopathy progression within 18 months defined stable Graves' hyperthyroidism. Patients having uncontrolled infection, another autoimmune disease, pregnancy or lactation were not included.

Sequencing input: blood. This sequence was found in a woman in her twenties or thirties with Graves' hyperthyroidism. The V gene is TRBV12-3 or TRBV12-4, the J gene TRBJ1-1; D ambiguous. The CDR3 sequence is CASSYSPCSFTEAFF. CDR3 nucleotide sequence: TGTGCCAGCAGCTATTCCCCATGTAGCTTCACTGAAGCTTTCTTT.